This TCR beta chain emerged from a study of identical twins (TCRdb year 2016). At the level of the whole study: To test whether fetal clonotypes persist, this study deep-sequenced TCR alpha and beta repertoires from monozygotic twins, from unrelated adults of various ages, and from cord blood. Replicate twin experiments were performed at different times using different library preparation protocols to rule out contamination.

This clonotype was counted ten times or more. Its target antigen remains unknown. There are no base qualities to consult, and no much larger clone falls within one base. All donors were healthy Caucasians. Miltenyi CD45RO+ enrichment and human naive T-cell isolation kits were used to isolate memory (CD45RO+) and naive T cells from PBMC. Libraries were built with 5' RACE. These reads were obtained on an Illumina HiSeq 2000. A universal primer binding site was added through template switching, and the final cDNA carried a unique molecular identifier so that TCR cDNA molecules could be counted accurately. First-strand cDNA for TCR alpha and beta chains was synthesized from specific primers in the conserved constant-segment region. To control for contamination, every cDNA library was double barcoded, receiving both a SMART-Mk sample barcode and Illumina barcodes. TruSeq adapter sequences, together with Illumina sample barcodes, were added in two successive PCR steps. The TCR alpha and beta cDNA libraries were sequenced on the Illumina HiSeq platform using custom primers. In the authors' own workflow: Raw reads were processed with MiGEC to extract unique molecular identifiers, and MiXCR was used to determine CDR3 positions. For each individual, recombination models were inferred using an EM algorithm with the repgenHMM and IGoR tools. The analysis of shared clonotypes was done with the tcR package in R, with sharing normalized by the product of cloneset sizes. To study raw recombination free of thymic and clonal selection effects, out-of-frame nonproductive sequences were analyzed. Clones were called with MiXCR by TCRdb after fastp trimmed the public reads at Q25, and only in-frame beta chains were retained. Entries are consolidated by CDR3 protein sequence, retaining the most common genes and DNA. The V and J calls here are based on TCRdb, not the publication. In this sample the table shows roughly 250,000 distinct CDR3 sequences, around 15% of which occur a single time. The leading ten clones occupy about 9% of the sample.

The full study reports these points: A weaker excess of twin sharing was found in beta out-of-frame sequences because the signal-to-noise ratio was lowered by fewer shared sequences. Compared with coincidental sharing between unrelated individuals, out-of-frame TCR alpha sequences shared between twins showed an excess of sequences with low generation probability. Invariant T cells such as MAIT and iNKT could partly confound zero-insertion analyses, although diverse VJ usage argued against such confounding for most clonotypes. Because the same donors could not be followed over many years, conclusions were based on cross-sectional statistical analysis. Out-of-frame TCR alpha sharing in monozygotic twins was systematically underestimated by recombination models, whereas sharing between unrelated individuals was in agreement with the recombination models. Abundant cord blood beta clonotypes carried fewer insertions; young adult naive repertoires showed a weaker similar trend, while memory repertoires showed none.

The CDR3 numbers 15 residues from cysteine through phenylalanine. The only DNA kept is the CDR3, 45 bases in frame from the first base. Trimming takes 3 bases off V and 4 bases off J; junction bases not matched to a gene: 7. The specimen was memory (CD45RO+) T cells sorted from blood. What the cell subset or site label conveys for this sample: CD45RO+ enriched T cells. This chain is built from TRBV12-3 or TRBV12-4 and TRBJ1-2; the central 8 bases match TRBD1. This receptor was obtained from a young woman in good health. The nucleotide sequence reads as follows: TGTGCCAGCAGTTTTCAGAGCGACAGGGGCTATGGCTACACCTTC. The encoded protein is CASSFQSDRGYGYTF.